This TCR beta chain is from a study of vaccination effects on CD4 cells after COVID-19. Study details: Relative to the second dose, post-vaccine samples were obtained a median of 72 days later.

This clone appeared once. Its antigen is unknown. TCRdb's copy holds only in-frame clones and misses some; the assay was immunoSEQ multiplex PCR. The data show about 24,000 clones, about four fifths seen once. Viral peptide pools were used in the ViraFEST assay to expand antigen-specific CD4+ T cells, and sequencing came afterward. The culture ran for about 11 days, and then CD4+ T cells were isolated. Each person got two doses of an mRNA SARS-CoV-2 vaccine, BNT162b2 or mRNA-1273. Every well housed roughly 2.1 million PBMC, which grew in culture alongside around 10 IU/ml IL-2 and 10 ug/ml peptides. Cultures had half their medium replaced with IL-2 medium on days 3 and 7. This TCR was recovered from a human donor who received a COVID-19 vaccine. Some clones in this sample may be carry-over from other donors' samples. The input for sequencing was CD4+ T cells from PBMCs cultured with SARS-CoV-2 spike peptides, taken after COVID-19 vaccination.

The CDR3 region has the DNA TGTGCCAGCTCACCCCAGGGGGCCTCGGAGACCCAGTACTTC. It encodes CASSPQGASETQYF. This chain connects TRBV18 to TRBJ2-5, with TRBD1 matching 8 bases. V was clipped by 3 bases and J by 5 bases; unmatched bases: 5. Germline assignment: CDR1 KGHSH and CDR2 LQKENI. This CDR3 has 14 residues.